Listed below are T cell receptor beta chains from one sample, sequenced in a study of blood T cells in healthy people across ages. MiXCR, run by TCRdb on the 5' RACE reads, gives a single entry per CDR3 protein. The profile shows 710,000 or so distinct CDR3 sequences, 22% of them singletons. Sequencing input: blood. The receptors come from an older man in good health. Both conserved end residues are trimmed from each CDR3.

v_gene: TRBV2; CDR3aa: ASAHPETAGELF
v_gene: TRBV20-1; CDR3aa: SARGVQGTQETQY
v_gene: TRBV7-3; CDR3aa: ASSLTSSVPDTQY
v_gene: TRBV4-1; CDR3aa: ASSQDPNRVSNEKLF
v_gene: TRBV12-3/TRBV12-4; CDR3aa: ASSLGRADTQY
v_gene: TRBV12-3/TRBV12-4; CDR3aa: ASSRGDSSYGYT
v_gene: TRBV5-1; CDR3aa: ASSWGRASSYNEQF
v_gene: TRBV11-2; CDR3aa: ASSTRVSNTEAF
v_gene: TRBV29-1; CDR3aa: SGRRSGQDYNEQF
v_gene: TRBV28; CDR3aa: ASRVGHYGYT
v_gene: TRBV24-1; CDR3aa: ATSDATGQGDTQY
v_gene: TRBV3-1; CDR3aa: ASSQDRATQETQY
v_gene: TRBV12-3/TRBV12-4; CDR3aa: ASSFGRDTQPQH
v_gene: TRBV20-1; CDR3aa: SAAVHNEQF
v_gene: TRBV28; CDR3aa: ASTIAGGGTHTQY
v_gene: TRBV6-5; CDR3aa: ASSWGQGGFYEQY
v_gene: TRBV4-1; CDR3aa: ASSQDALGVGGYT